The 16 T cell receptor beta chains presented below share a single source sample, sequenced in a study of blood T cell repertoires in COVID-19. Method: immunoSEQ multiplex PCR; TCRdb's copy keeps in-frame clones and lacks some. The table records roughly 360,000 clones, 80% to 90% of them present only once. The sample taken for sequencing was PBMCs or T cells enriched from blood (not recorded which). These TCRs come from a man aged 30 to 45 who had recovered from COVID-19.

This chain links TRBV7-2 with TRBJ2-7; 7 bases agree with TRBD2. The CDR3 has 15 amino acids. The germline V gene has CDR1 SGHTA and CDR2 FQGNSA. V shed 5 bases and J 1 base; nucleotides not matched to a gene: 8. The CDR3 bases are TGTGCCAGCAGCCGCCGGGGGGACGCATCCTACGAGCAGTACTTC. Translated, it gives CASSRRGDASYEQYF.

The CDR3 loop is CASSPGASGNTIYF. CDR3 DNA sequence: TGTGCCAGTTCCCCGGGAGCCTCTGGAAACACCATATATTTT. The gene calls are TRBV19 and TRBJ1-3; D call uncertain. This CDR3 contains 14 residues. Germline V gene data show CDR1 as LNHDA and CDR2 as SQIVND (reference sequence). Trimming shortened V by 8 bases and J by 0 bases, and 11 bases separated the two germline ends.

This chain links TRBV2 with TRBJ2-1; D is unresolved. CDR1 SNHLY and CDR2 FYNNEI come from the germline V gene. The CDR3 is 14 residues long. The V end was cut by 3 bases, the J end by 0 bases, with 6 bases between. As DNA, the CDR3 is TGTGCCAGCAGTGAGAGAACCTCCTACAATGAGCAGTTCTTC. This codes for CASSERTSYNEQFF.

The chain recombines TRBV3-1 (or the pseudogene TRBV3-2) with TRBJ1-2, with 9 bases lining up with TRBD1. The CDR3 contains 16 residues. From germline, CDR1 is LGHDT and CDR2 YNNKEL (reference sequence). The J segment lost 5 bases and the V segment lost 4 bases, leaving 11 bases of the junction unmatched. The CDR3 nucleotides read TGTGCCAGCAGCCGAGCAGCTCCGGGACAGGGTTATGGCTACACCTTC. It is translated as CASSRAAPGQGYGYTF.

The CDR3 reads CASSGNQQGNWRYTF. The CDR3 DNA is TGTGCCAGCAGCGGCAACCAACAGGGGAACTGGCGCTACACCTTC. This sequence joins TRBV7-8 and TRBJ1-2; the match to TRBD1 covers 7 bases. V lost 5 bases and J lost 9; bases outside the gene matches: 15. Looked up from germline, CDR1 is SGHVS and CDR2 is FQNEAQ. The CDR3 is 15 amino acids. The full variable domain, rest sourced from reference TRBV7-8 and TRBJ1-2, is GAGVSQSPRYKVAKRGQDVALRCDPISGHVSLFWYQQALGQGPEFLTYFQNEAQLDKSGLPSDRFFAERPEGSVSTLKIQRTQQEDSAVYLCASSGNQQGNWRYTFGSGTRLTVV.

A single count supports this clone. V and J are TRBV3-1 (or the pseudogene TRBV3-2) and TRBJ2-4; TRBD1 aligns across 9 bases. The CDR3 consists of 15 residues. V lost 2 bases to trimming and J lost 12 bases; unmatched junction nucleotides: 11. The germline CDR1 and CDR2 sequences are LGHDT and YNNKEL (reference sequence). Here the CDR3 DNA reads TGTGCCAGCAGCCAATCCGAAGGACAGGGGACTACTCAGTACTTC. This gives the protein CASSQSEGQGTTQYF.

V and J are TRBV25-1 and TRBJ2-3, with TRBD1 matching 8 bases. The germline V gene has CDR1 MGHDK and CDR2 SYGVNS. This CDR3 spans 17 amino acids. J was trimmed by 5 bases and V by 1 base; bases with no gene match: 11. CDR3 sequence (DNA): TGTGCCAGCAGTGAATGGGTCGGACAGGGCAGCGGAGATACGCAGTATTTT. Protein product: CASSEWVGQGSGDTQYF.

This clone was seen more than once but under ten times. This chain joins TRBV7-2 and TRBJ1-1; 7 bases agree with TRBD1. The CDR3 is 14 amino acids. Germline V gene lookup returns CDR1 SGHTA and CDR2 FQGNSA. V shed 6 bases, J shed 1 base, and the junction held 5 bases outside the gene matches. CDR3 region: CASRLGTENTEAFF. DNA for the CDR3: TGTGCCAGCAGGCTAGGGACAGAGAACACTGAAGCTTTCTTT.

The genes are TRBV4-1 and TRBJ2-7; D unresolved. Trimming left V 1 base short and J 3 bases short, with 13 bases between. The CDR3 runs to 15 residues. Looked up from germline, CDR1 is MGHRA and CDR2 is YSYEKL. CDR3 sequence (DNA): TGCGCCAGCAGCCAAGCTTACAGCCTATACTACGAGCAGTACTTC. This encodes CASSQAYSLYYEQYF.

The chain couples TRBV11-2 to TRBJ1-1; 11 positions agree with TRBD1. With 5 bases clipped from V and 5 bases from J, the junction kept 4 bases outside the gene matches. Germline V gives CDR1 SGHAT, CDR2 FQNNGV. This CDR3 contains 14 residues. The CDR3 nucleotides are TGTGCCAGCAGCGTGGGGACAGGGGGAACTGAAGCTTTCTTT. It codes for CASSVGTGGTEAFF.

This CDR3 reads CASSLEGGGYTGELFF. For the CDR3, the DNA is TGTGCCAGCAGCTTAGAAGGCGGGGGGTACACCGGGGAGCTGTTTTTT. This sequence joins TRBV11-2 and TRBJ2-2; 8 positions match TRBD2. This CDR3 comprises 16 residues. V lost 0 bases and J lost 3; bases outside the gene matches: 3. Germline CDR1 SGHAT, CDR2 FQNNGV.

This chain joins TRBV10-2 and TRBJ2-7; D unresolved. Germline-derived CDR1 and CDR2 are WSHSY and SAAADI. This CDR3 has 12 residues. V was shortened by 4 bases and J by 0 bases, with 4 bases between the two germline ends. CDR3: CASSASSYEQYF. CDR3 bases: TGCGCCAGCAGTGCCAGCTCCTACGAGCAGTACTTC.

The chain combines TRBV30 with TRBJ2-7, with D perhaps TRBD2 (6 bases). Deletions cut 4 bases from V and 3 bases from J, with 13 bases between. The CDR3 consists of 13 residues. Germline values: CDR1 GTSNPN, CDR2 SVGIG (reference sequence). CDR3 amino acids: CAWIPGLLYEQYF. CDR3 in DNA: TGTGCCTGGATTCCGGGACTCCTCTACGAGCAGTACTTC.

The chain recombines TRBV30 with TRBJ1-2; TRBD1 aligns across 10 bases. Losses at the gene ends were 2 bases for V and 4 bases for J; bases not matched to a gene: 4. The germline V gene has CDR1 GTSNPN and CDR2 SVGIG (reference sequence). The CDR3 runs 14 residues. The DNA of the CDR3 is TGTGCCTGGAGTAGGACAGGGGGGATCTATGGCTACACCTTC. This translates into CAWSRTGGIYGYTF.

This chain links TRBV30 with TRBJ1-2; 9 bases agree with TRBD1. The J segment lost 8 bases and the V segment lost 1 base, leaving 5 bases of the junction unmatched. CDR1 is GTSNPN, CDR2 SVGIG, per germline (reference sequence). The CDR3 sequence is 13 residues long. The CDR3 DNA sequence: TGTGCCTGGAGTGCCGGGACAGGGAGCGGCTACACCTTC. This codes for CAWSAGTGSGYTF.

J is TRBJ2-7 and V is TRBV6-5, with 7 bases identical to TRBD2. Germline-derived CDR1 and CDR2 are MNHEY and SVGAGI. This CDR3 has 15 residues. J was trimmed by 1 base and V by 1 base; bases with no gene match: 4. CDR3 coding DNA: TGTGCCAGCAGTTACTGGGTGGGGGGGTCCTACGAGCAGTACTTC. Its protein product is CASSYWVGGSYEQYF.